A selection of T cell receptor beta chains follows, all from one sample in a study of cytomegalovirus exposure and HLA in healthy donors. The protocol was immunoSEQ multiplex PCR, while the TCRdb copy is restricted to in-frame clones and leaves out a portion. This table has 150,000 or so clones, almost 85% appearing once. The sequencing sample was made of PBMCs. These receptors were taken from a middle-aged woman in good health and CMV-seronegative. CDR3s include the opening cysteine and the closing phenylalanine or tryptophan. The D gene is left open where the match is weak. Expanded clones get a size class; other rows say once, few or many, or leave the size out.

J gene	V gene	clone size	D gene	CDR3 DNA	CDR3 protein
TRBJ2-2	TRBV28	NA	TRBD1	TGTGCCAGCAGGGCTGGGACAGGGGGCGTCATATACACCGGGGAGCTGTTTTTT	CASRAGTGGVIYTGELFF
TRBJ2-7	TRBV6-5	few	TRBD1	TGTGCCAGCAGTCGACAGGGCAGTGGGTACGAGCAGTACTTC	CASSRQGSGYEQYF
TRBJ1-3	TRBV7-9	NA	NA	TGTGCCAGCAGCTTGACAACGAGCTCTGGAAACACCATATATTTT	CASSLTTSSGNTIYF
TRBJ2-3	TRBV7-2	NA	TRBD2	TGTGCCAGCAGCTTTTTTACTAGCGGGACGGATACGCAGTATTTT	CASSFFTSGTDTQYF
TRBJ1-4	TRBV5-6	NA	NA	TGTGCCAGCAGCTCCCAGGGGCGCCGGGCCGAAAAACTGTTTTTT	CASSSQGRRAEKLFF
TRBJ2-1	TRBV5-1	few	TRBD2	TGCGCCAGCAGCCGTAGCGGGAGGCATGACAATGAGCAGTTCTTC	CASSRSGRHDNEQFF
TRBJ1-1	TRBV5-6	NA	NA	TGTGCCAGCACCACAAGGGGTCTTGAAGCTTTCTTT	CASTTRGLEAFF
TRBJ1-5	TRBV5-1	NA	TRBD1	TGCGCCAGCAGACAGGGGGCCTCGGAGCCCCAGCATTTT	CASRQGASEPQHF
TRBJ1-1	TRBV28	NA	NA	TGTGCCAGCAGCCCATGGGGGGGGGCAATGAACACTGAAGCTTTCTTT	CASSPWGGAMNTEAFF
TRBJ2-1	TRBV7-2	NA	NA	TGTGCCAGCAGCTTGCAAGCGGAGCCGTACAATGAGCAGTTCTTC	CASSLQAEPYNEQFF
TRBJ1-5	TRBV18	NA	TRBD1	TGTGCCAGCTCAAGCCAGGGGGCTCCCTATCAGCCCCAGCATTTT	CASSSQGAPYQPQHF
TRBJ2-5	TRBV28	NA	TRBD2	TGTGCCAGCAGTTTGGTACCCCTAGCGGGACCAGACGAGACCCAGTACTTC	CASSLVPLAGPDETQYF
TRBJ2-7	TRBV29-1	NA	NA	TGCAGCGTTCTTTTCCGGGACACGCCAGGAGGAGAGCAGTACTTC	CSVLFRDTPGGEQYF
TRBJ2-7	TRBV12-5	NA	NA	TGTGCTAGTGGTCTGGACAACTACGAGCAGTACTTC	CASGLDNYEQYF
TRBJ1-4	TRBV18	NA	TRBD1	TGTGCCAGCTCACTCGACAGGGCCGGCAATGAAAAACTGTTTTTT	CASSLDRAGNEKLFF
TRBJ2-7	TRBV7-9	NA	NA	TGTGCCAGCCTATGGGGGGCGGGGGTCCCTTACGAGCAGTACTTC	CASLWGAGVPYEQYF
TRBJ2-3	TRBV19	NA	TRBD1	TGTGCCAGTAGGCAACAGGGGAGCACAGATACGCAGTATTTT	CASRQQGSTDTQYF
TRBJ2-7	TRBV28	NA	NA	TGTGCCAGCAGCTACCTGACAGGATCCTACGAGCAGTACTTC	CASSYLTGSYEQYF